Below, 9 T cell receptor beta chains from the same sample are listed, as sequenced in a study of regulatory T cells in long-lasting Graves disease. Sample time point: newly diagnosed GD, antithyroid drugs for less than 3 months. Generation of the TCR library employed RNA extracted from PBMCs. Through Arm-PCR of CDR3 regions and iRepertoire HTBI primers, TCR beta libraries were built. TCRdb recomputed calls from the multiplex PCR reads with MiXCR, one row per CDR3 protein. Of a few hundred thousand distinct CDR3 sequences in the sample, 20% were seen once. Sample: peripheral blood mononuclear cells (PBMCs), taken at new diagnosis, from a patient treated with antithyroid drugs. Source of these receptors: a female donor with Graves disease.

With regard to this clonotype: Since a much larger clone is just one base distant, this may be a read error. This chain links TRBV3-1 with TRBJ2-5; D may correspond to TRBD1 or TRBD2 (5 bases each). The CDR3 is 14 residues long. Germline CDR1 reads LGHDT; CDR2 reads YNNKEL (reference sequence). CDR3 DNA: TGTGCCAGCAGCCTCGCCGGGACCGAAGAGGCCCAGTACTTC. Its protein is CASSLAGTEEAQYF.

This clonotype was seen ten or more times. The rearrangement links TRBV16 to TRBJ2-1; TRBD1 or TRBD2 may be the D gene (5 bases each). V was pared by 7 bases and J by 1 base, with 14 bases between. Germline V CDR1 and CDR2: KGHSY, FQNENV. The CDR3 is 15 residues long. The CDR3 sequence is CASTERGDSYNEQFF. CDR3 DNA: TGTGCCAGCACCGAAAGAGGGGATTCCTACAATGAGCAGTTCTTC.

There are a few counts of this clonotype. The chain has TRBV4-1 and TRBJ1-2; D unclear. The CDR3 is 16 amino acids. The germline V gene encodes CDR1 MGHRA and CDR2 YSYEKL. Between the trimmed V and J ends, which lost 3 bases and 1 base, there was a span of 15 bases. CDR3 protein: CASSQYLGPSNYGYTF. The CDR3 nucleotides read TGCGCCAGCAGCCAGTACCTGGGCCCTAGTAACTATGGCTACACCTTC.

V gene TRBV7-7 combines with J gene TRBJ2-5, with D possibly TRBD2 on 5 matching bases. Germline loops: CDR1 SSHAT, CDR2 FNYEAQ (reference sequence). The CDR3 is 16 residues long. The V end was cut by 4 bases, the J end by 2 bases, with 17 bases between. CDR3 coding DNA: TGTGCCAGCAGCTACAGTCCAGCGGCCTTACAAGAGACCCAGTACTTC. Encoded protein: CASSYSPAALQETQYF.

A word on this clonotype: A read error is possible here, since a much larger clone lies one base away. The J gene is TRBJ2-7, the V gene TRBV2, with a tentative D call TRBD2 (5 bases). Trimming cost V 2 bases and J 4 bases, with 9 bases left between them. Germline CDR1 SNHLY, CDR2 FYNNEI. The CDR3 length is 13 residues. CDR3 protein: CASSEWTGYEQYF. Written as DNA, the CDR3 is TGTGCCAGCAGTGAATGGACGGGATACGAGCAGTACTTC.

Concerning this clonotype itself: This may be a read error: a much more frequent sequence differs by one nucleotide. This chain joins TRBV6-1 and TRBJ2-7, with 10 bases matching TRBD1. The J segment lost 2 bases and the V segment lost 3 bases, leaving 4 bases of the junction unmatched. Germline CDR1 reads MNHNS; CDR2 reads SASEGT. This CDR3 spans 15 amino acids. The CDR3 DNA reads TGTGCCAGCAGTGACCCGGGACAGGGGACCTACGAGCAGTACTTC. Translated: CASSDPGQGTYEQYF.

This clonotype has only a few counts. The chain joins TRBV6-1 to TRBJ2-7; 11 positions match TRBD1. This CDR3 is 15 amino acids long. CDR1 MNHNS and CDR2 SASEGT come from the germline V gene. The V segment lost 5 bases and the J segment 3 bases; nucleotides outside the gene matches: 6. CDR3 amino acids: CASSLGTGGNYEQYF. The CDR3 region has the DNA TGTGCCAGCAGTCTAGGGACAGGGGGTAACTACGAGCAGTACTTC.

This clonotype showed up many times. The V and J genes are TRBV6-1 and TRBJ1-1; D unclear. V lost 6 bases, J lost 0 bases, and 14 bases lay in between. The germline V gene has CDR1 MNHNS and CDR2 SASEGT. The CDR3 runs 15 residues. DNA of the CDR3: TGTGCCAGCAGCCCGAGTGGGATCATGAACACTGAAGCTTTCTTT. Translating gives CASSPSGIMNTEAFF.

This clonotype was detected ten times or more. The chain has TRBV5-6 and TRBJ2-5; D ambiguous. The germline V gene has CDR1 SGHDT and CDR2 YYEEEE. The CDR3 sequence is 12 residues long. The V end lost 1 base, the J end lost 7 bases, and 8 bases lay between the germline ends. The CDR3 loop is CASSLPAGTQYF. The CDR3 nucleotides read TGTGCCAGCAGCTTGCCGGCCGGGACCCAGTACTTC.